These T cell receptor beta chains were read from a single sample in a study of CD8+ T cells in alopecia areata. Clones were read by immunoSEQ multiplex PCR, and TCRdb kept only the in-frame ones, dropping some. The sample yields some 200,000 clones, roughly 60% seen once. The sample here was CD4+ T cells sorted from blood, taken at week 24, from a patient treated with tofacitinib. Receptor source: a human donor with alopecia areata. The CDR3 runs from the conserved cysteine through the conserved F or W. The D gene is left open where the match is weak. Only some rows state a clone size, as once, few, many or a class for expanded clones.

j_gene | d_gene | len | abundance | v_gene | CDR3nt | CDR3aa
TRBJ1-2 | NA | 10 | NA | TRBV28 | TGTGCCAGCAGTCGGGCTGGCTACACCTTC | CASSRAGYTF
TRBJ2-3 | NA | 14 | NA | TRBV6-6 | TGTGCCAGCAGCAAGTCGCGGCCGCCCGGTACGCAGTATTTT | CASSKSRPPGTQYF
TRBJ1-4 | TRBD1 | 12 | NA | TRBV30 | TGTGCCTGGGGACAGGGGAGTGAAAAACTGTTTTTT | CAWGQGSEKLFF
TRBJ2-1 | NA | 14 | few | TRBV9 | TGTGCCAGCAGCGGACAGACTACCATCCATGAGCAGTTCTTC | CASSGQTTIHEQFF
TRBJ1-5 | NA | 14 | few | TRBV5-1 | TGCGCCAGCAGCTTGGAGGGAGGCAATCAGCCCCAGCATTTT | CASSLEGGNQPQHF
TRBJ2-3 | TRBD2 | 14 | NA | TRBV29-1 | TGCAGCGTGATACTAGCGGGGGGTTTAGATACGCAGTATTTT | CSVILAGGLDTQYF
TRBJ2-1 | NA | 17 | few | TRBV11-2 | TGTGCCAGCAGCCCGAAGGCGGGATTAGGGTCCTACAATGAGCAGTTCTTC | CASSPKAGLGSYNEQFF
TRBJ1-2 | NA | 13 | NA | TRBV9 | TGTGCCAGCAGCGTAGTTCCGGGGGCTAGCTACACCTTC | CASSVVPGASYTF
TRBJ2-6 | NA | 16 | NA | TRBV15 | TGTGCCACCAGCAGAGTGGGTCTCTCTGGGGCCAACGTCCTGACTTTC | CATSRVGLSGANVLTF
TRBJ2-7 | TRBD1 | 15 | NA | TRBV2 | TGTGCCATCAGTGACCGGGACAGGGGAGTCCACGAGCAGTACTTC | CAISDRDRGVHEQYF
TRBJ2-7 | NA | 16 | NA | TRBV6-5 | TGTGCCAGCAGTTACTCGGTTACCACGGTCTCCTACGAGCAGTACTTC | CASSYSVTTVSYEQYF
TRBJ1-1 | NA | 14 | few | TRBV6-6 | TGTGCCAGCAGTCCCTCTTGGGGAGACACTGAAGCTTTCTTT | CASSPSWGDTEAFF
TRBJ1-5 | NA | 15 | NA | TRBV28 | TGTGCCAGCCGAAGAGAGAGGGAACCAAATCAGCCCCAGCATTTT | CASRREREPNQPQHF
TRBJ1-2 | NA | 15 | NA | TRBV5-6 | TGTGCCAGCAGCTTGGAGGCTTGGGGTAACTATGGCTACACCTTC | CASSLEAWGNYGYTF
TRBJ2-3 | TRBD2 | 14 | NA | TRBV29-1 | TGCAGCGTTGGTGAGCGGGGGGGCACAGATACGCAGTATTTT | CSVGERGGTDTQYF
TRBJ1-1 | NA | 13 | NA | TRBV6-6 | TGTGCCAGCAGTTACGGGGGGAACACTGAAGCTTTCTTT | CASSYGGNTEAFF
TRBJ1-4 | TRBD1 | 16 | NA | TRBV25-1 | TGTGCCAGCTCAAAACCATCCGGGACAGGGGATGAAAAACTGTTTTTT | CASSKPSGTGDEKLFF
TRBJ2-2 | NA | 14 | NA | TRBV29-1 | TGCAGCGCCCAAAGCGGGAAAGGGGGCGGGGAGCTGTTTTTT | CSAQSGKGGGELFF
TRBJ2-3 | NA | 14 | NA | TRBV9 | TGTGCCAGCAGCGTGGGCGGAACCACAGATACGCAGTATTTT | CASSVGGTTDTQYF
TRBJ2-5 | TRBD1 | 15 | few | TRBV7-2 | TGTGCCAGCAGCCGAACAGGGGGCATAGAGGAGACCCAGTACTTC | CASSRTGGIEETQYF
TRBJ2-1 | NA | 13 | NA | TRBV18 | TGTGCCAGCTCACCACCGACTGAACTAGGGCAGTTCTTC | CASSPPTELGQFF
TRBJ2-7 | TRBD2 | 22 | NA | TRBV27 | TGTGCCAGCCGAACACCAACCCCTACGGATGGCAGACTAGCGGGAGGTAGCTACGAGCAGTACTTC | CASRTPTPTDGRLAGGSYEQYF
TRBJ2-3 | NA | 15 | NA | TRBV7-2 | TGTGCCAGCAGCTTAGACTTCTCTAGCACAGATACGCAGTATTTT | CASSLDFSSTDTQYF
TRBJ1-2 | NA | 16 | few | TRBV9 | TGTGCCAGCAGCGCAGACCCGGGACCGAATAACTATGGCTACACCTTC | CASSADPGPNNYGYTF
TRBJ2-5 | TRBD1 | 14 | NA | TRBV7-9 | TGTGCCAGCAGCCAGGGGACAGGTCAAGAGACCCAGTACTTC | CASSQGTGQETQYF
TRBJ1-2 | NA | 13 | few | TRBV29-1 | TGCAGCGTTGGGAACCCTTCGGGCTATGGCTACACCTTC | CSVGNPSGYGYTF
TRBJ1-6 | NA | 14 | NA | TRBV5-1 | TGCGCCAGCAGTTACGGACAGATAAATTCACCCCTCCACTTT | CASSYGQINSPLHF
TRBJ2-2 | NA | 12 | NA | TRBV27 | TGTGCCAGCAGTTTGAACACCGGGGAGCTGTTTTTT | CASSLNTGELFF
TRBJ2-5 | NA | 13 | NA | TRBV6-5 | TGTGCCAGCAGCCCAGAGGGGGAAGAGACCCAGTACTTC | CASSPEGEETQYF
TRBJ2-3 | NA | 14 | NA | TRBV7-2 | TGTGCCAGCAGCTTTCGTCTAGCTACAGATACGCAGTATTTT | CASSFRLATDTQYF
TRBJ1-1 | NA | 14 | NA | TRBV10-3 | TGTGCCATCAGCCAACAGGGAGCAATTACTGAAGCTTTCTTT | CAISQQGAITEAFF
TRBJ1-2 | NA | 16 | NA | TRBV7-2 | TGTGCCAGCAGCTTAGGGTGGGGTGACCCTTTGGATGGCTACACCTTC | CASSLGWGDPLDGYTF
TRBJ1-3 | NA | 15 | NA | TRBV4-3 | TGCGCCAGCAGCCAAGGCGCTCTCTCTGGAAACACCATATATTTT | CASSQGALSGNTIYF
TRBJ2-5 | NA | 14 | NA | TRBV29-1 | TGCAGCGTGCCCCCGGGACAAGCAGGAGAGACCCAGTACTTC | CSVPPGQAGETQYF
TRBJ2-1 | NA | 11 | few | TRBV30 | TGTGCCTGGAGTTTCTACAATGAGCAGTTCTTC | CAWSFYNEQFF
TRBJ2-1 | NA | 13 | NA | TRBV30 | TGTGCCTGTCATAAGGGGTCCTACAATGAGCAGTTCTTC | CACHKGSYNEQFF
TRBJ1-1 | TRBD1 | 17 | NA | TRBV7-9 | TGTGCCAGCAGCACGGGGCAGACAGGGAGTGGGGTCACTGAAGCTTTCTTT | CASSTGQTGSGVTEAFF
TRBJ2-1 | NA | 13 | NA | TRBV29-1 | TGCAGCGTTGAATCCCAAATCAACAATGAGCAGTTCTTC | CSVESQINNEQFF
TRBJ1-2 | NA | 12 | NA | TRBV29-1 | TGCAGCGGGACCACAGGGAACTATGGCTACACCTTC | CSGTTGNYGYTF
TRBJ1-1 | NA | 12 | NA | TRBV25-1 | TGTGCCAGCGGCTCGGGGAGGCGGAGGGCTTTCTTT | CASGSGRRRAFF
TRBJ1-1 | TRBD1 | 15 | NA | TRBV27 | TGTGCCAGCAGTTCGGACAGGGTTGCGGCCACTGAAGCTTTCTTT | CASSSDRVAATEAFF
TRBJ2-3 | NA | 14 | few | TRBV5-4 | TGTGCCAGCAGCTTGGTGGGGAACACAGATACGCAGTATTTT | CASSLVGNTDTQYF